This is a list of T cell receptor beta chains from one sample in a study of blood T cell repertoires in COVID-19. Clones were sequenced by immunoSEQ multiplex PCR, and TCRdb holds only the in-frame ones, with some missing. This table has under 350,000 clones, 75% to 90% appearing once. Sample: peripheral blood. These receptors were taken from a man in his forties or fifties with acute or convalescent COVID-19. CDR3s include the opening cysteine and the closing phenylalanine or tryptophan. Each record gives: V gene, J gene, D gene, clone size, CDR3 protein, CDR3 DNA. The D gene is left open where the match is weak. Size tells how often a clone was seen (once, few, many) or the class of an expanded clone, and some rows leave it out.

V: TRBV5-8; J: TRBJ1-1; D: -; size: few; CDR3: CASSFQMNTEAFF; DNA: TGTGCCAGCAGCTTCCAGATGAACACTGAAGCTTTCTTT
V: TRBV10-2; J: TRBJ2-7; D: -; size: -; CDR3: CASLPGDRSEQYF; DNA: TGCGCCAGCCTCCCCGGGGATAGGTCCGAGCAGTACTTC
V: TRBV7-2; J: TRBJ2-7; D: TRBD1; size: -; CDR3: CASSSGTEPYEQYF; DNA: TGTGCCAGCAGCTCAGGGACAGAGCCCTACGAGCAGTACTTC
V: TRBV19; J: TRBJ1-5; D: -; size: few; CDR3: CASSIQGYSNQPQHF; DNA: TGTGCCAGTAGTATTCAGGGATATAGCAATCAGCCCCAGCATTTT
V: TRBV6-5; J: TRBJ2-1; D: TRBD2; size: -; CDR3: CASSYWSGGPYNEQFF; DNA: TGTGCCAGCAGTTACTGGAGCGGGGGCCCCTACAATGAGCAGTTCTTC
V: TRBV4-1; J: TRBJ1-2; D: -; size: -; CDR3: CASSQVLQGNYGYTF; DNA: TGCGCCAGCAGCCAAGTTCTACAGGGTAACTATGGCTACACCTTC
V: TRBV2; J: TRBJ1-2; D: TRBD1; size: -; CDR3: CASSGQTGGYYGYTF; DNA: TGTGCCAGCAGCGGACAGACAGGGGGTTACTATGGCTACACCTTC
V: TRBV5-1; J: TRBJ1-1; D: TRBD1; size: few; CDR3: CASSAGQGLGTEAFF; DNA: TGCGCCAGCAGCGCGGGACAGGGGTTGGGGACTGAAGCTTTCTTT
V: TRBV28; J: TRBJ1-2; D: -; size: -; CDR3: CASSSQITHYTF; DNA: TGTGCCAGCAGTTCCCAGATTACCCACTACACCTTC
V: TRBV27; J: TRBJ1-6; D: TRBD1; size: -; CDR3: CASSSRARQGLDNSPLHF; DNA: TGTGCCAGCAGTAGTCGGGCCCGACAGGGGCTTGATAATTCACCCCTCCACTTT
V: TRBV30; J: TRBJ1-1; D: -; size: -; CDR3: CAWSAGHLLGTEAFF; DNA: TGTGCCTGGAGTGCGGGACACCTCTTGGGCACTGAAGCTTTCTTT
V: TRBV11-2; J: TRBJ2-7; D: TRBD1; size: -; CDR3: CASSRDREDEQYF; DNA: TGTGCCAGCTCCCGGGACAGGGAAGACGAGCAGTACTTC
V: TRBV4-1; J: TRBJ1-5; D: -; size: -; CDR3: CASSQRGAEPQHF; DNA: TGCGCCAGCAGCCAAAGGGGCGCGGAGCCCCAGCATTTT
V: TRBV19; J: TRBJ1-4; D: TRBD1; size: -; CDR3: CASSITRGFNEKLFF; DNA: TGTGCCAGTAGCATCACCAGGGGGTTTAATGAAAAACTGTTTTTT
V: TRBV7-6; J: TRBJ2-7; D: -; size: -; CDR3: CASSSLGALGEEQYF; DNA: TGTGCCAGCAGCTCCTTAGGGGCCCTTGGGGAAGAGCAGTACTTC
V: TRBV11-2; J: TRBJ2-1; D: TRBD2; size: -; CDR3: CASRVVLAGGNEQFF; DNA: TGTGCCAGCAGGGTCGTACTAGCGGGGGGCAATGAGCAGTTCTTC
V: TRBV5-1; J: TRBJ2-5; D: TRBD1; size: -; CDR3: CASSVGQVWTQYF; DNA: TGCGCCAGCAGCGTTGGACAGGTCTGGACCCAGTACTTC
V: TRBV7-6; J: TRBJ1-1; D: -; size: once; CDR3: CASSPTLVWGKGTEAFF; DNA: TGTGCCAGCAGCCCGACCCTCGTTTGGGGCAAAGGCACTGAAGCTTTCTTT
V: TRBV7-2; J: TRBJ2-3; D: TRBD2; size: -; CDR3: CASSLFAGGQDTQYF; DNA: TGTGCCAGCAGCCTCTTTGCGGGGGGGCAAGATACGCAGTATTTT
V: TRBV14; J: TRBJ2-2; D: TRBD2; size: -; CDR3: CASSQVRGGNTGELFF; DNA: TGTGCCAGCAGCCAAGTTCGGGGGGGTAACACCGGGGAGCTGTTTTTT
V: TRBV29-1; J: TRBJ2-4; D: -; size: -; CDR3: CSVPLWGGIQYF; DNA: TGCAGCGTGCCCTTATGGGGCGGTATTCAGTACTTC
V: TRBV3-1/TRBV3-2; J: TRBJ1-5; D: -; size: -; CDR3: CASSQKSGNQPQHF; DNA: TGTGCCAGCAGCCAAAAGTCGGGGAATCAGCCCCAGCATTTT
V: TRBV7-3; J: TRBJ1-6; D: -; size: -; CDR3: CASSTGNSPLHF; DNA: TGTGCCAGCAGCACAGGGAATTCACCCCTCCACTTT
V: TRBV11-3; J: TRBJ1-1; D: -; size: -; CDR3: CASGQGLNTEAFF; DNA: TGTGCCAGCGGGCAGGGGCTGAACACTGAAGCTTTCTTT
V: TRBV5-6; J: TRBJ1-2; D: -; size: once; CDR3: CASSFPAEDYGYTF; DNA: TGTGCCAGCAGCTTTCCCGCGGAGGACTATGGCTACACCTTC
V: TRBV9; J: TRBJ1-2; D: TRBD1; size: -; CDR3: CASSAGQLPYGYTF; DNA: TGTGCCAGCAGCGCGGGACAGCTCCCCTATGGCTACACCTTC
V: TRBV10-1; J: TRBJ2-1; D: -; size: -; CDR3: CASSELSLSYNEQFF; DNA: TGCGCCAGCAGTGAGTTATCCCTCTCCTACAATGAGCAGTTCTTC
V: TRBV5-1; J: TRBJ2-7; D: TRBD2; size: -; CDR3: CASSSRGLDSYEQYF; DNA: TGCGCCAGCAGCAGTAGGGGACTAGACTCCTACGAGCAGTACTTC
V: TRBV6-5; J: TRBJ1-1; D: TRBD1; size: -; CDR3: CASSYWDRVNTEAFF; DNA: TGTGCCAGCAGTTATTGGGACAGGGTGAACACTGAAGCTTTCTTT
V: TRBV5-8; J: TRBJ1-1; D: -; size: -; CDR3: CASSRRGLNTEAFF; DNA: TGTGCCAGCAGTAGGAGGGGTTTGAACACTGAAGCTTTCTTT
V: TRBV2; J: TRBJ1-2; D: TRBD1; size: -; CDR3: CASRGGTAGGGYGYTF; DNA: TGTGCCAGCCGAGGGGGAACCGCAGGGGGCGGCTATGGCTACACCTTC
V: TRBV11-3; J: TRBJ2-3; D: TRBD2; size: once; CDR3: CASSSGGRDTQYF; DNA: TGTGCCAGCAGCTCCGGGGGGAGGGATACGCAGTATTTT
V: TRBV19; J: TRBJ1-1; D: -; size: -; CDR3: CASSPTPRRAFF; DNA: TGTGCCAGTAGTCCAACCCCGCGCCGGGCTTTCTTT
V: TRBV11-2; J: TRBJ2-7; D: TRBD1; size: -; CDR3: CASSLERTGNEQYF; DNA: TGTGCCAGCAGCTTAGAGAGGACAGGGAACGAGCAGTACTTC
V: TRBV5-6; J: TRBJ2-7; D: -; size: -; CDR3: CASSSRTGYEQYF; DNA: TGTGCCAGCAGCTCCCGGACGGGGTACGAGCAGTACTTC
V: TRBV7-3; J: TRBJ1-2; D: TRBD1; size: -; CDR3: CASSLTQGADGYTF; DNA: TGTGCCAGCAGCTTAACTCAGGGGGCGGATGGCTACACCTTC
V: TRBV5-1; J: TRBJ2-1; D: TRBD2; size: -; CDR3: CASSTGLAGADEQFF; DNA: TGCGCCAGCAGCACGGGACTAGCGGGGGCGGATGAGCAGTTCTTC
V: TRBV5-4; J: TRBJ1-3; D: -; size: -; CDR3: CASSLDPGTSGNTIYF; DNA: TGTGCCAGCAGCTTGGATCCGGGAACAAGTGGAAACACCATATATTTT
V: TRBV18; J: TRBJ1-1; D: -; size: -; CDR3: CASSLKEMNTEAFF; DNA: TGTGCCAGCTCACTGAAAGAGATGAACACTGAAGCTTTCTTT
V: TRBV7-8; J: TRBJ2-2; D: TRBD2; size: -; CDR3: CASSARTSGNTGELFF; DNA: TGTGCCAGCAGCGCGCGGACTAGCGGGAACACCGGGGAGCTGTTTTTT
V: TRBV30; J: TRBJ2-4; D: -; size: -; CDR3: CAWSAGAKNIQYF; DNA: TGTGCCTGGAGCGCAGGGGCCAAAAACATTCAGTACTTC
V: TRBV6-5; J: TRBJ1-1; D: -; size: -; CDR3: CASSPGDTEAFF; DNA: TGTGCCAGCAGTCCCGGTGACACTGAAGCTTTCTTT
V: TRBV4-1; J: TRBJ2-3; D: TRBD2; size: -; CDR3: CASRLGGGTDTQYF; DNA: TGCGCCAGCAGACTAGGCGGGGGTACAGATACGCAGTATTTT
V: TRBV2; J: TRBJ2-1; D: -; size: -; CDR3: CASSTGLSGEQFF; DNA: TGTGCCAGCAGCACAGGTCTCTCGGGTGAGCAGTTCTTC
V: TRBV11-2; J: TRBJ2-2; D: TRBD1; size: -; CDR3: CASSLLTGAIGELFF; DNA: TGTGCCAGCAGCTTATTAACAGGGGCTATCGGGGAGCTGTTTTTT
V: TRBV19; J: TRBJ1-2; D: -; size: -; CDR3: CASSSNGGGNYGYTF; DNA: TGTGCCAGTAGTTCCAATGGGGGAGGGAACTATGGCTACACCTTC
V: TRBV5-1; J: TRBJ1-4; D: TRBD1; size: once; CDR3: CASSVGQGQEKLFF; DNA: TGCGCCAGCAGCGTCGGACAGGGGCAGGAAAAACTGTTTTTT
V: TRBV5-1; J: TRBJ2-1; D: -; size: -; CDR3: CASSSPGLLNEQFF; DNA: TGCGCCAGCAGCTCTCCGGGACTCCTCAATGAGCAGTTCTTC
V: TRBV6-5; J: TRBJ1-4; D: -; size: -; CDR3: CASRPTGYTNEKLFF; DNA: TGTGCCAGCAGGCCTACGGGATATACTAATGAAAAACTGTTTTTT
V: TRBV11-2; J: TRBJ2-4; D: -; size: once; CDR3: CASSSITGWAKNIQYF; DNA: TGTGCCAGCAGCTCGATAACAGGGTGGGCCAAAAACATTCAGTACTTC
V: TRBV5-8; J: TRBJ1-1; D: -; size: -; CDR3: CASSHLGAFF; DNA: TGTGCCAGCAGCCATCTCGGGGCTTTCTTT
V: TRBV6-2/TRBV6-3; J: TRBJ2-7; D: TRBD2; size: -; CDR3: CASSYNPGLAETYEQYF; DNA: TGTGCCAGCAGTTACAACCCCGGACTAGCGGAGACCTACGAGCAGTACTTC
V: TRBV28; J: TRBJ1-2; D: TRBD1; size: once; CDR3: CASSLGTAIPYGYTF; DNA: TGTGCCAGCAGCCTTGGGACAGCCATTCCCTATGGCTACACCTTC
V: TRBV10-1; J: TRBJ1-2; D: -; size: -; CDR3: CASSPGLGADYGYTF; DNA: TGCGCCAGCAGTCCAGGTCTGGGGGCGGACTATGGCTACACCTTC
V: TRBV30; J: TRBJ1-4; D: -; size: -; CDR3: CAHLTVNNEKLFF; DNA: TGTGCCCACCTGACAGTTAATAATGAAAAACTGTTTTTT
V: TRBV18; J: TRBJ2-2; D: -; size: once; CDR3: CASSPPDSANTGELFF; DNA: TGTGCCAGCTCACCCCCTGACAGCGCGAACACCGGGGAGCTGTTTTTT